Below, 13 T cell receptor beta chains from the same sample are listed, as sequenced in a study of CD8+ T cells in alopecia areata. Following RNA extraction, reverse transcription yielded cDNA that acted as the sequencing template. The repertoire was sequenced with immunoSEQ multiplex PCR; TCRdb's copy has only in-frame clones and lacks some. Found here are over 250,000 clones, no singletons; the ten largest cover 1.2%. Combined cutaneous lymph node cells underwent sorting by CD4, CD8alpha, NKG2D, NKG2ACE and additional markers. Sequenced sample: CD4+ T cells sorted from a lymph node. These receptors originate from a C3H/HeJ mouse with alopecia areata. These mice share the MHC haplotype H2-k.

As regards this clone: The gene names given are mouse names. The read terminates 4 residues before the CDR3 end, so the remaining end is supplied by the germline J gene. The chain combines TRBV2 with TRBJ2-5, with 7 bases matching TRBD1. J gave up 3 bases and V 3 bases, and 3 bases lay outside the gene matches. This CDR3 comprises 14 residues. Germline V gives CDR1 LGHNA, CDR2 YSYQKL. CDR3 region: CASSHPGQQDTQYF. The CDR3 bases that were read are TGTGCCAGCAGCCACCCGGGACAGCAAGAC.

In this sample, this clone turned up a few times. The gene symbols are mouse symbols. The read is 4 residues too short to cover the CDR3 end, so that end is filled in from the germline J gene. The V call is TRBV29, the J call TRBJ2-5, with 8 bases that match TRBD1. Per the germline V gene, CDR1 is MSHET and CDR2 is SYDVDS. CDR3 size: 13 residues. Partial CDR3 DNA: TGTGCTAGCAGTTTCGGGACAGGAGAC. Amino acid sequence: CASSFGTGD. The whole CDR3 reads CASSFGTGDTQYF.

In the case of this clone: The gene names here belong to mouse. The read comes to an end 4 residues before the CDR3 does, leaving the germline J gene to fill in the end. Within the sample, other DNA sequences also encode this same CDR3. The rearrangement joins TRBV19 to TRBJ2-7; a possible D gene is TRBD2 (5 bases). Germline V gene lookup returns CDR1 FNHDT and CDR2 SITEND (reference sequence). This CDR3 contains 13 residues. Trimming shortened V by 2 bases and J by 3 bases, and 9 bases separated the two germline ends. The CDR3 reads CASSIWGNYEQYF. Incomplete CDR3 DNA: TGTGCCAGCAGTATTTGGGGAAACTAT.

This clone was seen more than once but under ten times. The gene names given are mouse names. The read is 4 residues too short to cover the CDR3 end, so that end is filled in from the germline J gene. The V call is TRBV17, the J call TRBJ2-7; 8 positions agree with TRBD2. Germline V gene data show CDR1 as MNHDT and CDR2 as YYDKIL. After removal of 0 bases from V and 3 bases from J, the junction contained 4 bases not matched to a gene. The CDR3 spans 15 residues. The CDR3 spells CASSRDRGGFYEQYF. CDR3 DNA (partial): TGTGCTAGCAGTAGAGATAGGGGGGGCTTCTAT.

Details on this clone: The germline and genes are mouse ones. The read terminates 4 residues ahead of where the CDR3 ends, so the germline J gene completes it. The chain is built from TRBV2 and TRBJ2-3; D remains unclear. V was clipped by 0 bases and J by 1 base, with 2 bases between them. The CDR3 extends over 13 amino acids. From germline, CDR1 is LGHNA and CDR2 YSYQKL. Incomplete CDR3 DNA: TGTGCCAGCAGCCAAGATGGTGCAGAA. Translation: CASSQDGAE. The whole CDR3 sequence reads CASSQDGAETLYF.

With respect to this clone: The gene symbols are mouse symbols. The read stops 4 residues short of the end of the CDR3; the missing end is completed from the germline J gene. This rearrangement joins TRBV19 to TRBJ2-7, with D possibly matching TRBD2 (5 bases). CDR1 FNHDT and CDR2 SITEND come from the germline V gene (reference sequence). This CDR3 has 15 amino acids. With 1 base removed from V and 0 bases from J, the gap between germline ends came to 11 bases. The CDR3 spells CASSIPGRSSYEQYF. Incomplete CDR3 DNA: TGTGCCAGCAGTATACCTGGGAGGAGCTCCTAT. Full variable domain (rest looked up from reference TRBV19 and TRBJ2-7): GGIITQTPKFLIGQEGQKLTLKCQQNFNHDTMYWYRQDSGKGLRLIYYSITENDLQKGDLSEGYDASREKKSSFSLTVTSAQKNEMAVFLCASSIPGRSSYEQYFGPGTRLTVL.

On this clone itself: Gene names refer to mouse genes. The read finishes 4 residues shy of the CDR3 end, and the germline J gene is used to complete it. The genes are TRBV13-1 and TRBJ2-1, with 11 positions matching TRBD2. The CDR3 is 17 amino acids. V lost 5 bases to trimming and J lost 0 bases; unmatched junction nucleotides: 7. CDR1 NSHNY and CDR2 SYGAGN come from the germline V gene. The CDR3 loop is CASRTGTGGYNYAEQFF. The covered CDR3 bases are TGTGCCAGCAGAACCGGGACTGGGGGCTATAACTATGCT.

This clone has at least ten counts. Germline and genes here are mouse. The CDR3 extends 4 residues past the end of the read, so its final part is completed from the germline J gene. The rearrangement links TRBV3 to TRBJ2-5, with 12 positions matching TRBD2. CDR1 and CDR2 from the germline V gene are SNHLY and FYNGKV (reference sequence). After removal of 2 bases from V and 0 bases from J, the junction contained 3 bases not matched to a gene. CDR3 length: 17 amino acids. The DNA read from the CDR3 is TGTGCCAGCAGCTTACCGGGACTGGGGGGTAACCAAGAC. Protein product: CASSLPGLGGNQD. The entire CDR3 protein is CASSLPGLGGNQDTQYF.

This clone turned up a few times. Gene names are the mouse ones. The read finishes 4 residues shy of the CDR3 end, and the germline J gene is used to complete it. The chain links TRBV13-2 to TRBJ2-4, with a possible D match to TRBD1 (6 bases). Germline CDR1 reads NNHNN; CDR2 reads SYGAGS (reference sequence). This CDR3 comprises 15 residues. The sequenced CDR3 bases are TGTGCCAGCGGTGATGCGGGCAGGGGAGGGAAC. Its translation is CASGDAGRGGN. The full CDR3 protein is CASGDAGRGGNTLYF.

This clone has just a few counts. Gene labels here are mouse ones. The read finishes 3 residues shy of the CDR3 end, and the germline J gene is used to complete it. The chain has TRBV5 and TRBJ1-6, with D possibly TRBD1 on 6 matching bases. TRBJ1-6 counts as an open reading frame of uncertain function. The V gene's germline CDR1 is LGHNA and CDR2 YNLKQL (reference sequence). V gave up 1 base and J gave up 3 bases, with 7 bases separating them. The CDR3 length is 15 residues. CDR3 amino acids: CASSQGDNYNSPLYF. The covered CDR3 bases are TGTGCCAGCAGCCAAGGGGACAACTATAATTCGCCC.

This clone was seen a handful of times. Gene names are the mouse ones. The observed sequence ends 4 residues before the CDR3 terminus, with the missing tail filled in from the germline J gene. The chain is built from TRBV5 and TRBJ2-7; 7 bases line up with TRBD1. Germline lookup yields CDR1 LGHNA and CDR2 YNLKQL (reference sequence). After removal of 0 bases from V and 1 base from J, the junction contained 3 bases not matched to a gene. This CDR3 has 15 amino acids. Incomplete CDR3 DNA: TGTGCCAGCAGCCAAGATAACAGGGGTTCCTAT. Amino acid sequence: CASSQDNRGSY. The whole CDR3 region reads CASSQDNRGSYEQYF.

Regarding this clone: Gene and germline names: mouse. Sequencing ends 4 residues short of the CDR3 end; the germline J gene provides the rest. This same CDR3 is encoded by further DNA sequences in the sample. This sequence joins TRBV19 and TRBJ2-2; 7 bases match TRBD2. Germline-derived CDR1 and CDR2 are FNHDT and SITEND (reference sequence). Germline trimming cut 4 bases from V and 5 bases from J; bases unmatched to any gene: 2. The length of the CDR3 is 13 residues. The part of the CDR3 DNA that was read is TGTGCCAGCAGTCGACTGGGAACCGGG. This gives the protein CASSRLGTG. The whole CDR3 sequence is CASSRLGTGQLYF.

A few counts support this clone. Gene and germline names: mouse. The sample holds other DNA sequences that translate to the same CDR3. CDR3 DNA (partial): TGTGCCAGCGGTGGTGGGGGGGTCTCCTAT. Residues: CASGGGGVSY. The complete CDR3 reads CASGGGGVSYEQYF. The J gene is TRBJ2-7, the V gene TRBV13-2, with 8 positions matching TRBD2. The sequence runs out 4 residues before the end of the CDR3; the remainder is reconstructed from the germline J gene. J was trimmed by 0 bases and V by 3 bases; bases with no gene match: 2. In germline, CDR1 is NNHNN, CDR2 SYGAGS (reference sequence). The CDR3 covers 14 residues.